The sample holds many counts of the clone carrying this TCR beta chain. Its antigen is unidentified. Preparation of the TCRbeta library used unique molecular identifiers. MiXCR, applied by TCRdb to the PCR reads, yields one record per CDR3 protein. The sample comprises fewer than 250,000 distinct CDR3 sequences, more than 15% of which are singletons, and about 41% rests with the top ten. This specimen comes from a study of T-cell reconstitution after alpha-beta-depleted transplantation in children. Whole-study findings and limits: Reported findings indicate that, about two months after transplant, alpha-beta T cells came from several hundred expanded clones, which were derived from non-depleted graft cells. Diversity and T-cell counts at one year after transplant derived mostly from new T cells.

Sample: PBMCs, mostly from graft donor cells, taken 360 days after TCRalphabeta/CD19-depleted stem cell transplant. This sequence was found in a male patient aged 2-15 years who had a stem cell transplant for acute lymphoblastic leukemia, so the T cells may come from the graft donor.

As DNA, the CDR3 is TGTGCCAGCAGTCCGCGGAGACAGGGTGTCGCAGATACGCAGTATTTT. This encodes CASSPRRQGVADTQYF. V usage is TRBV12-3 or TRBV12-4 and J usage is TRBJ2-3; 7 nucleotides align to TRBD1. The CDR3 length is 16 residues. Unmatched junction bases numbered 12, after V lost 5 bases and J lost 4 bases.